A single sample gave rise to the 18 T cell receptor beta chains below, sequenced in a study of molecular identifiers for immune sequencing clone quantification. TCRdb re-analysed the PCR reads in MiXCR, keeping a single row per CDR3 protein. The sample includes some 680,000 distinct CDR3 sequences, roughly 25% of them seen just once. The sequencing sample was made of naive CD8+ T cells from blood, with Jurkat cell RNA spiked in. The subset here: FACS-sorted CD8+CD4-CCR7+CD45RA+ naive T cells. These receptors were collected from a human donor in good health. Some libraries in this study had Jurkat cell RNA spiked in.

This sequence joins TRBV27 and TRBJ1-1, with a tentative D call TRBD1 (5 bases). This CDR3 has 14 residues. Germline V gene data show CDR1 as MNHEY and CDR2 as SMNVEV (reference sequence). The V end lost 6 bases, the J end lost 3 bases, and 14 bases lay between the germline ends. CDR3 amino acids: CASRGGGGYTEAFF. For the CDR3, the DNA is TGTGCCAGCAGGGGTGGGGGTGGGTACACTGAAGCTTTCTTT.

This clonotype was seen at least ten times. Written as DNA, the CDR3 is TGTGCCAGCAGTTTAACCCCGGCAGGGGGCTGGACTGAAGCTTTCTTT. This sequence encodes CASSLTPAGGWTEAFF. This chain joins TRBV27 and TRBJ1-1; 8 bases are a match to TRBD1. This CDR3 has 16 amino acids. Germline loops: CDR1 MNHEY, CDR2 SMNVEV (reference sequence). Trimming at V came to 2 bases and at J to 5 bases, leaving 10 bases not matched to a gene.

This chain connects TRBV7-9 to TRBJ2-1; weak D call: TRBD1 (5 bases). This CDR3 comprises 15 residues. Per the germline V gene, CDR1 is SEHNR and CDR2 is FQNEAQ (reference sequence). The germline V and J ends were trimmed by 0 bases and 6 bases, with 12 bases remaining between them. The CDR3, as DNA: TGTGCCAGCAGCTTAGCTCCGGTTCAGGGCAATGAGCAGTTCTTC. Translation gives CASSLAPVQGNEQFF.

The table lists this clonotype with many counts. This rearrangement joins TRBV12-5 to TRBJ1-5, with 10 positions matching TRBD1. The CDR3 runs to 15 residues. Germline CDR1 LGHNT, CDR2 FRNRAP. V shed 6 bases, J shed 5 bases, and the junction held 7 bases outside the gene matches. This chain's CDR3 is CASGLGQGNDQPQHF. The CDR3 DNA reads TGTGCTAGTGGGCTGGGACAGGGGAATGATCAGCCCCAGCATTTT.

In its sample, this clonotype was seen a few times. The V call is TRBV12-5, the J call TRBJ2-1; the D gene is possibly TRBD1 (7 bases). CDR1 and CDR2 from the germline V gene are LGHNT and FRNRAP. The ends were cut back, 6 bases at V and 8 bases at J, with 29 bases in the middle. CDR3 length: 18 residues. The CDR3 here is CASGSQGTPVGAVDEQFF. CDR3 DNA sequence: TGTGCTAGTGGCTCACAGGGGACTCCCGTGGGGGCTGTCGATGAGCAGTTCTTC.

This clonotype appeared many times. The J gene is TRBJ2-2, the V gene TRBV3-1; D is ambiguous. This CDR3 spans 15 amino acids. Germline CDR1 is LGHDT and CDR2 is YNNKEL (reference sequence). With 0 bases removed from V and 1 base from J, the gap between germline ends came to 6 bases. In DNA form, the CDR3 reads TGTGCCAGCAGCCAAGAACGCGGGAACACCGGGGAGCTGTTTTTT. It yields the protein CASSQERGNTGELFF.

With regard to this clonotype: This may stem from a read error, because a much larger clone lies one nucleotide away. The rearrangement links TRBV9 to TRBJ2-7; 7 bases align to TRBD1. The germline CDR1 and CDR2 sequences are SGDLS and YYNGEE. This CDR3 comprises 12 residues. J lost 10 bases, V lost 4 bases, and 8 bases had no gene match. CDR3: CASSPQGPPQYF. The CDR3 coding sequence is TGTGCCAGCAGCCCACAGGGGCCCCCCCAGTACTTC.

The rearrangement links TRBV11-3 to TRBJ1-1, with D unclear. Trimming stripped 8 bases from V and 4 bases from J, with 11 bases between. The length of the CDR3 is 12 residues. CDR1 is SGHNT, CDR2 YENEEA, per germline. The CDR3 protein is CASCKGGTEAFF. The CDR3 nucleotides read TGTGCCAGCTGCAAGGGAGGCACTGAAGCTTTCTTT.

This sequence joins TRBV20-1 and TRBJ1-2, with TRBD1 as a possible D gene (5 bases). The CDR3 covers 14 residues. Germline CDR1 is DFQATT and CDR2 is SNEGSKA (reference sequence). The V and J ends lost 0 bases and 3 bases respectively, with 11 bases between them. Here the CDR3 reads CSARDPAGDYGYTF. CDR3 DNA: TGCAGTGCTAGAGATCCCGCGGGGGACTATGGCTACACCTTC.

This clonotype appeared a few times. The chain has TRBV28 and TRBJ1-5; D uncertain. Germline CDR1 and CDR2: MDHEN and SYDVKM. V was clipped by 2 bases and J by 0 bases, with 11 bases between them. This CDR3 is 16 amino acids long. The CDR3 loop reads CASSLLVGYSNQPQHF. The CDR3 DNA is TGTGCCAGCAGTTTACTGGTAGGGTATAGCAATCAGCCCCAGCATTTT.

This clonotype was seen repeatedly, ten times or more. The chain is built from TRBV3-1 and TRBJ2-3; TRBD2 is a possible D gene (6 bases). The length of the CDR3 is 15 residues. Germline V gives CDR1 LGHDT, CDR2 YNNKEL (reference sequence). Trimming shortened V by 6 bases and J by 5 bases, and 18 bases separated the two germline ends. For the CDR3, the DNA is TGTGCCAGCAGGGAGGAGGCGGGGCGCATAGATACGCAGTATTTT. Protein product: CASREEAGRIDTQYF.

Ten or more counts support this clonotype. The chain's CDR3 is CSGGGTSDTQYF. CDR3 in DNA: TGCAGCGGGGGCGGGACCTCGGATACGCAGTATTTT. This rearrangement joins TRBV29-1 to TRBJ2-3; possible D gene TRBD2, 6 bases. Germline V CDR1 and CDR2: SQVTM, ANQGSEA. With 7 bases removed from V and 6 bases from J, the gap between germline ends came to 14 bases. The CDR3 extends over 12 amino acids.

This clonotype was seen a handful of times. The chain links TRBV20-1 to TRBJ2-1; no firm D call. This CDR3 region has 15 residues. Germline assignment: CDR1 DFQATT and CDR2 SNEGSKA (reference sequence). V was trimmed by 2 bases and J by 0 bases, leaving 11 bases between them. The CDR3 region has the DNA TGCAGTGCTAGAACCGACGGAAGCTCCTACAATGAGCAGTTCTTC. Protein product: CSARTDGSSYNEQFF.

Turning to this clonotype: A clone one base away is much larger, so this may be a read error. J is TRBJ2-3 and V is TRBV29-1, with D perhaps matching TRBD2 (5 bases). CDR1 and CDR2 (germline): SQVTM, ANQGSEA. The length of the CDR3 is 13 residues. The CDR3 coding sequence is TGCAACATTCCATCGGGGAGCACAGATACGCAGTATTTT. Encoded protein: CNIPSGSTDTQYF.

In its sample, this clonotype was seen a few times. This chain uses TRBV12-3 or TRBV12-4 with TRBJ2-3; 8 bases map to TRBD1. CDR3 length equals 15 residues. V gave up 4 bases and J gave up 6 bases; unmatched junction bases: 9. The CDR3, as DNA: TGTGCCAGCAGTTCACTCGCTACAGGGGGGGATACGCAGTATTTT. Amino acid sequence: CASSSLATGGDTQYF.

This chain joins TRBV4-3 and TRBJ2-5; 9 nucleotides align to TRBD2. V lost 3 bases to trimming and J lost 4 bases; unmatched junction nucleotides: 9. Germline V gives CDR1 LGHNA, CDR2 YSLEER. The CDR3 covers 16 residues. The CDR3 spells CASSQSRRGGLETQYF. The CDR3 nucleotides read TGCGCCAGCAGCCAGTCAAGGCGGGGGGGCCTAGAGACCCAGTACTTC.

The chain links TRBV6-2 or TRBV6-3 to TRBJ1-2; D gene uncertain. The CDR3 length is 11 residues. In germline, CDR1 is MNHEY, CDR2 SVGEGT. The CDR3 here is CMTEAGYGYTF. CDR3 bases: TGTATGACTGAAGCGGGCTATGGCTACACCTTC.

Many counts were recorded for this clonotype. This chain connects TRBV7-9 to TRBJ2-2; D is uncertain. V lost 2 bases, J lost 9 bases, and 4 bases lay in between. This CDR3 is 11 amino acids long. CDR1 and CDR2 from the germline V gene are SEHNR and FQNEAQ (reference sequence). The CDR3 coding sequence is TGTGCCAGCAGCTTATCCAGGGAGCTGTTTTTT. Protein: CASSLSRELFF.